This T cell receptor beta chain was recorded in a study of cytomegalovirus exposure and HLA in healthy donors. Study-wide points: Later analysis identified a missense DCLRE1C variant that was linked to TCR beta V- and J-gene trimming. Later analysis showed most CMV-associated TCR beta chains appearing HLA-restricted.

V lost 4 bases and J lost 7, with 13 bases in between. The germline gives CDR1 MGHDK, CDR2 SYGVNS. CDR3 length: 13 residues. PCR amplification relied on 60 Vbeta primers (plus 13 Jbeta primers). Clones were read by immunoSEQ multiplex PCR, and TCRdb kept only the in-frame ones, dropping some. The table records roughly 290,000 clones, approximately 80% of them present only once. Concerning this clone: Antigen specificity is unknown.

The V gene is TRBV25-1, the J gene TRBJ1-2, with D unclear. Specimen: PBMCs. The sequence came from a girl aged 2 to 9 in good health and CMV-seronegative. CDR3 residues: CASSVRRRAGYTF. The CDR3 DNA follows: TGTGCCAGCAGTGTTCGCCGCCGAGCTGGCTACACCTTC.